The rows below give T cell receptor beta chains drawn from one sample of a study of CXCR3-negative and CXCR3-positive naive CD8 T cells. TCRdb reprocessed the 5' RACE reads, keeping one entry per CDR3 protein, no DNA. Reported are tens of thousands of distinct CDR3 sequences; the ten largest clones contain roughly 1.5%. The specimen sequenced was naive CXCR3- CD8+ T cells from blood. The source is a human donor in good health. Some clones in this sample may be carry-over from other donors' samples. The CDR3 runs from the conserved cysteine through the conserved F or W. Fields, in order: J gene, V gene, clone size, CDR3 protein. Clone size is shown for a subset of rows, as once, few, many or a class of expanded clone.

j_call: TRBJ1-1; v_call: TRBV5-1; clone_size: NA; cdr3_aa: CASSFGREAFF
j_call: TRBJ1-2; v_call: TRBV6-5; clone_size: NA; cdr3_aa: CASFPGTANYGYTF
j_call: TRBJ2-7; v_call: TRBV29-1; clone_size: NA; cdr3_aa: CSVELAPYEQYF
j_call: TRBJ2-7; v_call: TRBV29-1; clone_size: NA; cdr3_aa: CSVKGVKDPSYEQYF
j_call: TRBJ1-3; v_call: TRBV5-5; clone_size: NA; cdr3_aa: CASSRTREKTGNTIYF
j_call: TRBJ2-5; v_call: TRBV7-6; clone_size: NA; cdr3_aa: CASSSGEAGGQETQYF
j_call: TRBJ1-1; v_call: TRBV29-1; clone_size: NA; cdr3_aa: CSSGYQGWTEAFF
j_call: TRBJ1-1; v_call: TRBV12-3/TRBV12-4; clone_size: NA; cdr3_aa: CASSPGYTEAFF
j_call: TRBJ2-1; v_call: TRBV29-1; clone_size: NA; cdr3_aa: CSVELYNEQFF
j_call: TRBJ2-1; v_call: TRBV10-3; clone_size: NA; cdr3_aa: CAISDPSGGYNEQFF
j_call: TRBJ2-1; v_call: TRBV4-1; clone_size: NA; cdr3_aa: CASSPGLADNEQFF
j_call: TRBJ2-2; v_call: TRBV20-1; clone_size: NA; cdr3_aa: CSARENHRGSTGELFF
j_call: TRBJ2-1; v_call: TRBV2; clone_size: NA; cdr3_aa: CASGDSYGDEQYF
j_call: TRBJ2-5; v_call: TRBV20-1; clone_size: NA; cdr3_aa: CSARAPGGETQYF
j_call: TRBJ2-3; v_call: TRBV29-1; clone_size: NA; cdr3_aa: CSVGTGLSTDTQYF
j_call: TRBJ2-3; v_call: TRBV15; clone_size: NA; cdr3_aa: CATSSLLAVTDTQYF
j_call: TRBJ1-2; v_call: TRBV13; clone_size: NA; cdr3_aa: CASSGGQLYTF
j_call: TRBJ2-5; v_call: TRBV4-1; clone_size: NA; cdr3_aa: CASSPRDRPQETQYF
j_call: TRBJ2-7; v_call: TRBV7-6; clone_size: medium-sized; cdr3_aa: CASSLAPGTGGSEQYF
j_call: TRBJ2-7; v_call: TRBV2; clone_size: NA; cdr3_aa: CASSGENYEQYF
j_call: TRBJ2-7; v_call: TRBV27; clone_size: NA; cdr3_aa: CASSYQGSPYEQYF
j_call: TRBJ2-7; v_call: TRBV28; clone_size: NA; cdr3_aa: CASSSLRGQGTYEQYF
j_call: TRBJ2-6; v_call: TRBV29-1; clone_size: NA; cdr3_aa: CSVAQGAPEANVLTF
j_call: TRBJ2-7; v_call: TRBV6-6; clone_size: NA; cdr3_aa: CASSQGLGDSYEQYF
j_call: TRBJ2-7; v_call: TRBV7-9; clone_size: NA; cdr3_aa: CASSLSGGAFYEQYF
j_call: TRBJ1-2; v_call: TRBV5-4; clone_size: NA; cdr3_aa: CASSLGTEGGYTF
j_call: TRBJ1-2; v_call: TRBV12-3/TRBV12-4; clone_size: NA; cdr3_aa: CASYFKGEEGSQNYGYTF
j_call: TRBJ1-5; v_call: TRBV12-3/TRBV12-4; clone_size: NA; cdr3_aa: CASSLHGNQPQHF
j_call: TRBJ2-7; v_call: TRBV21-1; clone_size: NA; cdr3_aa: CASSKTSGQPYEQYF
j_call: TRBJ2-7; v_call: TRBV2; clone_size: NA; cdr3_aa: CASIQTGSDYEQYF
j_call: TRBJ1-1; v_call: TRBV6-1; clone_size: NA; cdr3_aa: CASTAQFGNTEAFF
j_call: TRBJ2-3; v_call: TRBV7-8; clone_size: NA; cdr3_aa: CASSSTSTMLDITDTQYF
j_call: TRBJ2-7; v_call: TRBV20-1; clone_size: NA; cdr3_aa: CSARFALALEQYF
j_call: TRBJ2-2; v_call: TRBV29-1; clone_size: NA; cdr3_aa: CSVEDSGQGTVGELFF
j_call: TRBJ2-1; v_call: TRBV20-1; clone_size: NA; cdr3_aa: CSASAGSSYNEQFF
j_call: TRBJ2-7; v_call: TRBV7-9; clone_size: NA; cdr3_aa: CASSARDSYEQYF
j_call: TRBJ2-1; v_call: TRBV7-2; clone_size: NA; cdr3_aa: CASSPEKDRDFKDEQFF
j_call: TRBJ2-3; v_call: TRBV11-2; clone_size: NA; cdr3_aa: CASSFRTSGSTDTQYF
j_call: TRBJ2-1; v_call: TRBV6-2/TRBV6-3; clone_size: medium-sized; cdr3_aa: CASSYASGGAYNEQFF
j_call: TRBJ2-7; v_call: TRBV4-3; clone_size: NA; cdr3_aa: CASSQSSSGGVYEQYF
j_call: TRBJ2-1; v_call: TRBV20-1; clone_size: NA; cdr3_aa: CSARALTSGSRNEQFF
j_call: TRBJ2-5; v_call: TRBV20-1; clone_size: NA; cdr3_aa: CSARDYDQETQYF
j_call: TRBJ2-3; v_call: TRBV2; clone_size: NA; cdr3_aa: CASSQGPSLADTQYF
j_call: TRBJ2-3; v_call: TRBV6-2/TRBV6-3; clone_size: NA; cdr3_aa: CASSQIRDSYTDTQYF
j_call: TRBJ2-1; v_call: TRBV5-1; clone_size: NA; cdr3_aa: CASSHLDKERNNEQFF
j_call: TRBJ2-6; v_call: TRBV29-1; clone_size: NA; cdr3_aa: CSVEGDSGANVLTF
j_call: TRBJ1-5; v_call: TRBV6-1; clone_size: NA; cdr3_aa: CASSVDRGRILAQHF
j_call: TRBJ1-5; v_call: TRBV7-6; clone_size: medium-sized; cdr3_aa: CASSVGISQPQHF
j_call: TRBJ2-1; v_call: TRBV6-4; clone_size: medium-sized; cdr3_aa: CASSDSGGNEQFF
j_call: TRBJ2-1; v_call: TRBV6-2/TRBV6-3; clone_size: NA; cdr3_aa: CASSGGVGAEQFF
j_call: TRBJ1-1; v_call: TRBV14; clone_size: NA; cdr3_aa: CASSQRDEAFF
j_call: TRBJ1-5; v_call: TRBV27; clone_size: NA; cdr3_aa: CASSPPGSNQPQHF
j_call: TRBJ2-2; v_call: TRBV9; clone_size: NA; cdr3_aa: CASGGAAGELFF
j_call: TRBJ1-6; v_call: TRBV7-2; clone_size: NA; cdr3_aa: CASSLFWGPTNNSPLHF
j_call: TRBJ2-7; v_call: TRBV27; clone_size: NA; cdr3_aa: CASGSTVYEQYF
j_call: TRBJ2-2; v_call: TRBV6-4; clone_size: NA; cdr3_aa: CASRETGDTGELFF
j_call: TRBJ2-7; v_call: TRBV11-2; clone_size: NA; cdr3_aa: CASSLGTLNSYEQYF